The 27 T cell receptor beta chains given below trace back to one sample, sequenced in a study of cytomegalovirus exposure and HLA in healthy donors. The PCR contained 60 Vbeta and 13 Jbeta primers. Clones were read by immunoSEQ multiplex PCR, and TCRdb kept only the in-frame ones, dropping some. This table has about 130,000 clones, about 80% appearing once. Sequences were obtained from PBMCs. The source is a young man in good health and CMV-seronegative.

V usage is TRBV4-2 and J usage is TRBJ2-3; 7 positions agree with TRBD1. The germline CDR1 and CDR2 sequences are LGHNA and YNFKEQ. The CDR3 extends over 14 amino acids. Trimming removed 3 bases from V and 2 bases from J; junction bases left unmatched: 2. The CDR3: CASSQGQTTDTQYF. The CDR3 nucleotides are TGTGCCAGCAGCCAGGGACAGACCACAGATACGCAGTATTTT.

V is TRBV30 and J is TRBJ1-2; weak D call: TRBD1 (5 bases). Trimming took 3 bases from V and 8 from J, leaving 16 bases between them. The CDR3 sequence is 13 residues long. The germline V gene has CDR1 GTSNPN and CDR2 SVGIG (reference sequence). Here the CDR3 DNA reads TGTGCCTGGAGCGCCACAGGTTCTGTGGGCTACACCTTC. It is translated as CAWSATGSVGYTF.

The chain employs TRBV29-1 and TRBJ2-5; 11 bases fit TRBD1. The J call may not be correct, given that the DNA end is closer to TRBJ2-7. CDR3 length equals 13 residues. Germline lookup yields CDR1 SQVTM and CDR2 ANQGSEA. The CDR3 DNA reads TGCAGCGTTGAGGGACAGGGGGGACACGAGCAGTACTTC. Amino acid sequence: CSVEGQGGHEQYF.

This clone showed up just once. The CDR3 nucleotides are TGCGCCAGCAGCTTGGCACCAGCGGGAGGAGGGGAGACCCAGTACTTC. Amino acids: CASSLAPAGGGETQYF. This rearrangement joins TRBV5-1 to TRBJ2-5; 9 nucleotides agree with TRBD2. Germline CDR1 is SGHRS and CDR2 is YFSETQ. The CDR3 consists of 16 residues. The V segment lost 0 bases and the J segment 5 bases; nucleotides outside the gene matches: 8.

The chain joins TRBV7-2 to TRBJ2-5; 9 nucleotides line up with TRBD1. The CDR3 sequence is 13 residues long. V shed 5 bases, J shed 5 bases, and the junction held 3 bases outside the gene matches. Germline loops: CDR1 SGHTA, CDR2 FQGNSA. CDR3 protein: CASSTTGGETQYF. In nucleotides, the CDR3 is TGTGCCAGCAGCACCACAGGGGGCGAGACCCAGTACTTC. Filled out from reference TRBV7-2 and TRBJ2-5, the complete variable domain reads GAGVSQSPSNKVTEKGKDVELRCDPISGHTALYWYRQSLGQGLEFLIYFQGNSAPDKSGLPSDRFSAERTGGSVSTLTIQRTQQEDSAVYLCASSTTGGETQYFGPGTRLLVL.

The CDR3, as DNA: TGTGCCAGCAGGCAGAGGGATGGCTACACCTTC. It yields the protein CASRQRDGYTF. The J gene is TRBJ1-2, the V gene TRBV7-9, with unresolved D. CDR1 is SEHNR, CDR2 FQNEAQ, per germline (reference sequence). Trimming took 6 bases from V and 6 from J, leaving 8 bases between them. The CDR3 has 11 amino acids.

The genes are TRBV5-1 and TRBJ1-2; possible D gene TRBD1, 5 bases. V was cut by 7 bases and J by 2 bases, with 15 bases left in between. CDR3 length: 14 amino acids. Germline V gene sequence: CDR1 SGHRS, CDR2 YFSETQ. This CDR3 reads CASAPMPGNYGYTF. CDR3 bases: TGCGCCAGCGCTCCGATGCCAGGGAACTATGGCTACACCTTC.

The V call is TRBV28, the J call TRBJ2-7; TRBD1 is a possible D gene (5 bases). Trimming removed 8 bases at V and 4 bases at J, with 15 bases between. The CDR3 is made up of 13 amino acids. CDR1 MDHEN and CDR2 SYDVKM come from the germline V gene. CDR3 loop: CASESPGIYEQYF. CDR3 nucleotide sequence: TGTGCCAGCGAATCACCAGGGATTTACGAGCAGTACTTC.

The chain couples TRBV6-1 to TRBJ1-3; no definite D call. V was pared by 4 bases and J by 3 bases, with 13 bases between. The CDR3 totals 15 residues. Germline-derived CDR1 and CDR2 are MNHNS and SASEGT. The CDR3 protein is CASSAQLGSGNTIYF. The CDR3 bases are TGTGCCAGCAGTGCACAGCTCGGAAGTGGAAACACCATATATTTT.

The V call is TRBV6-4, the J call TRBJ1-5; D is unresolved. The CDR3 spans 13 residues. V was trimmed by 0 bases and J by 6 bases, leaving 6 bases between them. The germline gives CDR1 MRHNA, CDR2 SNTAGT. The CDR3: CASSDSGVQPQHF. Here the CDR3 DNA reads TGTGCCAGCAGTGACTCCGGGGTTCAGCCCCAGCATTTT.

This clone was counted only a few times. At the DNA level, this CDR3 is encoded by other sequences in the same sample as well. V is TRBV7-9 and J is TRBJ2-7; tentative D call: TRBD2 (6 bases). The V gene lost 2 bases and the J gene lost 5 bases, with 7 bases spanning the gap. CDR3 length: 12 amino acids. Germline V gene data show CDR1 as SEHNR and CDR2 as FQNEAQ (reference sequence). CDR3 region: CASSLTGDEQYF. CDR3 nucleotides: TGTGCCAGCAGCTTAACGGGGGACGAGCAGTACTTC.

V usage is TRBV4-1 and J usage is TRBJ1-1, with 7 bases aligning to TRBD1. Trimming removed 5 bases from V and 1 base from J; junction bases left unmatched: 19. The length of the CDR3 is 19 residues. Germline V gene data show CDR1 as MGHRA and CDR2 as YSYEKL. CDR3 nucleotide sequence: TGCGCCAGCAGCTCTGGAAGGGTCTTTGACAGGGAACCGAACACTGAAGCTTTCTTT. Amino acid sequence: CASSSGRVFDREPNTEAFF.

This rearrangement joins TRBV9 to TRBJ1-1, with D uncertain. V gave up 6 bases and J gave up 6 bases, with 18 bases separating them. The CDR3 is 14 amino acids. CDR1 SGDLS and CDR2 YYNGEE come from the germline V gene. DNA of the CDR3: TGTGCCAGCAACTCCAAAGCCAGGTTGTCTGAAGCTTTCTTT. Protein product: CASNSKARLSEAFF.

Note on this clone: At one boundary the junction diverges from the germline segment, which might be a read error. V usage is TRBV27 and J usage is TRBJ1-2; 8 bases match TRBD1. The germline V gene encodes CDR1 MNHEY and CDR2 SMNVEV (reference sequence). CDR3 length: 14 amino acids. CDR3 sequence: CASSRTGNNSGYTF. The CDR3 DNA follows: TGTGCCAGCAGCAGGACAGGGAATAACTCTGGCTACACCTTC.

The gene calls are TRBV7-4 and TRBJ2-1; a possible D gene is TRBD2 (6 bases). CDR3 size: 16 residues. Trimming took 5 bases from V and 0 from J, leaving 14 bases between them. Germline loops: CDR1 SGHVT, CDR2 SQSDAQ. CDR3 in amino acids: CASSNGTFSSYNEQFF. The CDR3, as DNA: TGTGCCAGCAGCAATGGGACTTTTAGCTCCTACAATGAGCAGTTCTTC. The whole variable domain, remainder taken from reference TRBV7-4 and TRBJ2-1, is GAGVSQSPRYKVAKRGRDVALRCDSISGHVTLYWYRQTLGQGSEVLTYSQSDAQRDKSGRPSGRFSAERPERSVSTLKIQRTEQGDSAVYLCASSNGTFSSYNEQFFGPGTRLTVL.

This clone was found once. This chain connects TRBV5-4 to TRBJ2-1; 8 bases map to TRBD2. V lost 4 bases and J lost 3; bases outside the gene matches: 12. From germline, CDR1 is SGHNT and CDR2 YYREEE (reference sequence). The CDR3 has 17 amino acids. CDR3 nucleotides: TGTGCCAGCAGCCCCTGGGCGCCGGGACTAGACTACAATGAGCAGTTCTTC. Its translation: CASSPWAPGLDYNEQFF.

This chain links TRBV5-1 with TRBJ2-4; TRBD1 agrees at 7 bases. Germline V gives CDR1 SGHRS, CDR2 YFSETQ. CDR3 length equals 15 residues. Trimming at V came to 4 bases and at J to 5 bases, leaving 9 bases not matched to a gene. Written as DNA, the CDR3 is TGCGCCAGCAGCCTCGACAGGGTTGGGGAAAACATTCAGTACTTC. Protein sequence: CASSLDRVGENIQYF.

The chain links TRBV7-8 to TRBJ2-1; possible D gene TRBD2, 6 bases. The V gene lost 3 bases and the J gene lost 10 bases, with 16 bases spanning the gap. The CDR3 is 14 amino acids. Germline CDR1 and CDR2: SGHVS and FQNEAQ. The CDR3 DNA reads TGTGCCAGCAGCTTGCCGGGACTTCCAAGGGAGCAGTTCTTC. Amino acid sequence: CASSLPGLPREQFF.

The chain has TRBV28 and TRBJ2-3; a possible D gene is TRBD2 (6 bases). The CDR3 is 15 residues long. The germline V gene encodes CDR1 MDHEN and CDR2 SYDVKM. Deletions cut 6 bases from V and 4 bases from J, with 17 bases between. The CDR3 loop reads CASSTEGLGADTQYF. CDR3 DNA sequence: TGTGCCAGCAGCACGGAGGGCCTGGGGGCAGATACGCAGTATTTT.

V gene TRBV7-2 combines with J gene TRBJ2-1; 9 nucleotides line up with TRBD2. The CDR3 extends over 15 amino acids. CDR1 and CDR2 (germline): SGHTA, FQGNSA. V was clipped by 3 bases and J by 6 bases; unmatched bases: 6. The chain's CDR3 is CASSLMAGGGNEQFF. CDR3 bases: TGTGCCAGCAGCTTGATGGCGGGAGGGGGCAATGAGCAGTTCTTC.

CDR3 bases: TGTGCCATCAGTGATGGGGGCTTGAACAATGAGCAGTTCTTC. It encodes CAISDGGLNNEQFF. The V call is TRBV10-3, the J call TRBJ2-1, with TRBD1 as a possible D gene (6 bases). This CDR3 is built from 14 residues. From germline, CDR1 is ENHRY and CDR2 SYGVKD. The ends were cut back, 3 bases at V and 5 bases at J, with 11 bases in the middle.

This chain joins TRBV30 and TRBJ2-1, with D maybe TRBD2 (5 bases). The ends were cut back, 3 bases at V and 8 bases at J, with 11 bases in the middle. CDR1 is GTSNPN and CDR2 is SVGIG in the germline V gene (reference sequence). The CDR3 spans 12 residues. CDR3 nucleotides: TGTGCCTGGAGCCGGGGTTGGGATGAGCAGTTCTTC. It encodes CAWSRGWDEQFF.

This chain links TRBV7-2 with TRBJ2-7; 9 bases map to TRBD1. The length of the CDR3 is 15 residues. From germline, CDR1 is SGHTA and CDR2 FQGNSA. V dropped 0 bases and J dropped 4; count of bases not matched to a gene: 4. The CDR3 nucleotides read TGTGCCAGCAGCTTAGCGACAGGGGGACCTTACGAGCAGTACTTC. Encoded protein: CASSLATGGPYEQYF.

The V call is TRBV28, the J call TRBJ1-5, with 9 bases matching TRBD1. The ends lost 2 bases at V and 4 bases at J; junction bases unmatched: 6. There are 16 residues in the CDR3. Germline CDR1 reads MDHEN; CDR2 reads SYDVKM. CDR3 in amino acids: CASSLLPGQGNQPQHF. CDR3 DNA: TGTGCCAGCAGTTTACTTCCGGGACAGGGAAATCAGCCCCAGCATTTT.

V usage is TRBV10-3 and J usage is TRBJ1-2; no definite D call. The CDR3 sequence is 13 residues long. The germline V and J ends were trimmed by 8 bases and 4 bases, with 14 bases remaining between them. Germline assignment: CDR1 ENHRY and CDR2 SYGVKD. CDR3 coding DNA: TGTGCCATCGAACGGGCAGGAGGCTATGGCTACACCTTC. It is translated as CAIERAGGYGYTF.

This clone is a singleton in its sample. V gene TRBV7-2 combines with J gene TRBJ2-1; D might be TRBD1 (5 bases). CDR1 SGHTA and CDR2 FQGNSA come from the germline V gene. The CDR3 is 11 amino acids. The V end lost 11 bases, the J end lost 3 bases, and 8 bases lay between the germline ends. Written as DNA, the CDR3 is TGTGCCGAACAGGACTACAATGAGCAGTTCTTC. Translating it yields CAEQDYNEQFF.

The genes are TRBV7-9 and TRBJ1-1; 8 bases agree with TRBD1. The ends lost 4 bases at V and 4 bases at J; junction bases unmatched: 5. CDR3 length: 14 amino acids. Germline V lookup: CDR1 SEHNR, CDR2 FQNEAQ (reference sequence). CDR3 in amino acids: CASSWGQVGTEAFF. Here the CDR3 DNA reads TGTGCCAGCAGCTGGGGACAGGTCGGCACTGAAGCTTTCTTT.